This TCR beta chain was found in a study of CXCR3-negative and CXCR3-positive naive CD8 T cells (dated by TCRdb to about 2019). At the level of the whole study: In total, about 135 million TRB reads were obtained, corresponding to roughly 1.5 +/- 0.3 million reads per library. The diversity and physicochemical repertoire analyses included approximately ten donors pooled from two independent experiments. The TRBV-TRBJ cluster analysis covered naive subsets from roughly five donors and memory cells from 3 donors. What the study reported, not specific to this receptor: Both naive subsets had comparably high repertoire diversity, while memory CD8+ T cells had much lower repertoire diversity. Compared with CXCR3-negative naive cells, CXCR3-positive naive cells had TRB CDR3s with higher hydrophobicity (lower Kidera factor 4), lower energy, and higher strength and volume indices. Because surface CD5, which has been linked to self-reactivity in mice, was comparable between naive subsets, TCR interaction strength was also inferred from TRB CDR3 physicochemical properties. Because CXCR3 expression was partially decreased after cryopreservation, freshly isolated PBMCs were used for most assays. Similar TRBV-TRBJ usage was shown by naive CXCR3-negative and CXCR3-positive cells from the same donor, whereas distinct patterns were shown by memory cells.

The CDR3 covers 13 residues, taking in both the cysteine and the phenylalanine. No DNA has been recorded. CDR1 and CDR2 (SQVTM, ANQGSEA) derive from the germline V gene. To note about this clonotype: This clone's antigen is unknown.

The instrument was a NextSeq 550. The Human TCR Profiling Kit (MiLaboratory) was used to prepare UMI-labeled 5' RACE TRB cDNA libraries. cDNA synthesis used the entire amount of extracted RNA, and PCR amplification then used the entire amount of cDNA produced. Libraries were prepared in parallel using an identical number of PCR cycles. From the authors' description of their analysis: MIGEC and MiXCR extracted about 50,000 +/- 10,000 unique UMI-labeled TRB cDNA molecules per library, requiring at least two reads per UMI. On average, each library contained approximately 40,000 +/- 10,000 functional in-frame TRB CDR3 nucleotide clonotypes without stop codons. Diversity metrics, including normalized Shannon-Wiener and Chao1, were computed in VDJtools after downsampling to 5000 UMI-labeled TRB molecules per sample. VDJtools was used to calculate clonotype-size-weighted physicochemical properties of the central five CDR3 residues, namely interaction energy, strength, volume and Kidera factor 4. Reads reprocessed by TCRdb are summarized as one entry per CDR3 protein sequence, and DNA is absent. The V and J calls shown here were made by TCRdb, not taken from the authors' results. The table for this sample shows some 47,000 distinct CDR3 sequences. Around 0.58% of the sample comes from the top ten.

Each CD8+ T cell subset was flow-sorted in triplicate, and around 300,000 cells per subset were placed directly into RLT lysis buffer. To exclude memory contaminants, naive CD8+ T cells were stringently defined as CD45RO-CCR7+CD27+CD95-. Standard density gradient centrifugation was used to isolate peripheral blood mononuclear cells from buffy coats. Naive CXCR3-negative and CXCR3-positive CD8+ T cells were flow-sorted on a FACSAria III. An RNeasy Mini Kit was used to extract total RNA from the sorted cells. This sequence uses TRBV29-1 and TRBJ2-1; TCRdb picks TRBD2, but there is no DNA to check that call. Sequencing input: naive CXCR3+ CD8+ T cells from blood. The label giving this sample's cell subset or site can be read as: CD45RO-CCR7+CD27+CD95- naive CD8+ T cells expressing CXCR3 (TNR3+). This receptor was taken from a human donor in good health. Some clones in this sample may be carry-over from other donors' samples. The CDR3: CSLGTSGYNEQFF.